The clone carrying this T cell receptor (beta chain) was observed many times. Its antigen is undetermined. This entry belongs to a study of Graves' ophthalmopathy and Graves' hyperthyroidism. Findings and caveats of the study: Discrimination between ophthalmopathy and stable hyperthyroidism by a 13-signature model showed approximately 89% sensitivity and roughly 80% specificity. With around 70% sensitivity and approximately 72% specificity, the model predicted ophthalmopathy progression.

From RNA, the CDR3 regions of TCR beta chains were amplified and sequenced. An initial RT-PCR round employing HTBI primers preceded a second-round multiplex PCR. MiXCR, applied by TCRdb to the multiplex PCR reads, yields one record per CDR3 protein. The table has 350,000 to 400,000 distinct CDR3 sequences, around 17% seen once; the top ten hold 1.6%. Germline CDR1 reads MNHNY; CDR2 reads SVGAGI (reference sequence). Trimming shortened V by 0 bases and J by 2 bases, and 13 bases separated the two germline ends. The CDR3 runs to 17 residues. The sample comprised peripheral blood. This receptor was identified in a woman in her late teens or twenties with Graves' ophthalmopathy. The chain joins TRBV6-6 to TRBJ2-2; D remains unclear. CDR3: CASSYSIGRTNTGELFF. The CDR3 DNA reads TGTGCCAGCAGTTACTCGATCGGACGGACCAACACCGGGGAGCTGTTTTTT.